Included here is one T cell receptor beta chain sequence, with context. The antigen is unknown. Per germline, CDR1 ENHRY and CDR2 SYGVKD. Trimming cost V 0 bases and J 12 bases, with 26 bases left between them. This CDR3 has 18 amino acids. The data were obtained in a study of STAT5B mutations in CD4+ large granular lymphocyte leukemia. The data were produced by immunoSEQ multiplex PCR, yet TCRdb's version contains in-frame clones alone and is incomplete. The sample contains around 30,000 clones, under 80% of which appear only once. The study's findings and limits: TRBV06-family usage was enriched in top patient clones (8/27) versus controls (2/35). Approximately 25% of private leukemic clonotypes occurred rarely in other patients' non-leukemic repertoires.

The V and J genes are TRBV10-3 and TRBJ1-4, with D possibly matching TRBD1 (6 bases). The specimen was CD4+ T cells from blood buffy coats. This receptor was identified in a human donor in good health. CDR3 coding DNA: TGTGCCATCAGTGAGTCGACGGCATGGGGACATAGATTCGTAGAACTGTTTTTT. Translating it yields CAISESTAWGHRFVELFF.